This TCR beta chain was profiled in a study of CD8 T cells in Susac syndrome (dated 2019 in TCRdb). Study-level background: Among the Susac syndrome patients who were sequenced, clinically active disease was present in 5 or 6 and clinical remission was observed in 8 or 9. Repertoire sequencing was used to test whether CD8+ T cell activation and differentiation in Susac syndrome was antigen driven. At blood withdrawal, Susac syndrome patients were either therapy-naive, taking corticosteroids (in some cases with IVIg as well), or taking IVIg alone. Results the study describes overall, beyond this receptor: In the CD4+ T cell repertoire of Susac syndrome patients, clonal expansion was not detected. The TCR sequencing and HLA analysis was acknowledged to have included a relatively small number of individuals.

High-throughput TCR beta sequencing profiled peripheral blood CD8+ and CD4+ T cells from healthy donors, Susac syndrome patients and multiple sclerosis patients. Susac syndrome patients met recently defined diagnostic criteria for definite or probable disease. Bulk CD8+ and CD4+ T cells were purified by magnetic negative isolation, whereas CD8+ TEMRA cells were enriched by FACS. Blood was drawn into EDTA tubes, processed within 24 hours, and PBMCs were isolated by density gradient centrifugation. PBMCs intended for TCR sequencing were frozen in liquid nitrogen and were later thawed in a 37 degrees C water bath. The sorted or isolated CD4+, CD8+ and CD8+ TEMRA cells reached a purity of at least 90%. V sheds 3 bases and J sheds 4 bases, leaving 12 bases between their ends. Its CDR3 holds 13 amino acids, cysteine through phenylalanine. Left in the record is the CDR3 DNA by itself, 39 bases read in frame from the first base. Sequences GTSNPN (CDR1) and SVGIG (CDR2) are obtained from the germline V gene (reference sequence).

A remark on this clonotype: The antigen it recognizes is unknown. Qualities for individual bases were not recorded, and no much larger clone is one base off.

RNA was extracted using the RNeasy kit, and about 0.45 to 1 microgram was reverse transcribed with random hexamers. The immunoSEQ multiplex PCR assay, covering 54 Vbeta and 13 Jbeta segments, was used to amplify TCR beta CDR3 regions. PCR amplification bias was corrected by using a synthetic template baseline for primer optimization and computational correction. As for the original processing: Reads were assigned to V, D and J genes according to IMGT and analyzed in immunoSEQ Analyzer, with only productive sequences retained. Clonality was calculated as one minus the Shannon entropy normalized by log2 of the number of productive unique sequences. For each patient and control, public and private clones were evaluated among the 100 most prevalent clones. Clones were defined as Susac-specific when absent from the healthy and MS cohorts, from approximately 970 published viral clones and from other ImmuneACCESS disease sequences. TCRdb reran the public reads through fastp at Q25 and MiXCR, keeping productive beta chains. Rows are combined by CDR3 protein, so each entry shows the most common genes and DNA. The V and J calls were determined by TCRdb, not by the authors. This sample gives approximately 180,000 distinct CDR3 sequences in total; around 94% of them show up just once. The ten biggest clones cover 0.085% to 0.1% of the sample.

The sequence came from a human donor with Susac syndrome. The V gene is TRBV30 and the J gene is TRBJ1-1; the D gene lacks a confident call. Sequencing was done on a sample of CD4+ T cells from PBMCs. The DNA reads as follows: TGTGCCTGGAGATTCGGGGTGGGCACTGAAGCTTTCTTT. This is translated as CAWRFGVGTEAFF.